This T cell receptor beta chain stems from a study of cytomegalovirus exposure and HLA in healthy donors. The CDR3 totals 16 residues. Per the germline V gene, CDR1 is LNHNV and CDR2 is YYDKDF (reference sequence). The V gene end was trimmed by 5 bases and the J gene end by 5 bases; junction bases not matched to a gene: 11. In the PCR, 60 Vbeta and 13 Jbeta primers were used. Data came from immunoSEQ multiplex PCR; TCRdb stores just in-frame clones and leaves some out. Of about 120,000 clones listed, over 75% are singletons. This receptor was taken from a woman aged 18-29 years in good health and CMV-seronegative. Sequenced material: PBMCs. The V call is TRBV15, the J call TRBJ2-1; TRBD1 matches 8 bases. The CDR3 coding sequence is TGTGCCACCAGCGCTAACAGGGGGTTTGGGGACAATGAGCAGTTCTTC. Translated: CATSANRGFGDNEQFF.